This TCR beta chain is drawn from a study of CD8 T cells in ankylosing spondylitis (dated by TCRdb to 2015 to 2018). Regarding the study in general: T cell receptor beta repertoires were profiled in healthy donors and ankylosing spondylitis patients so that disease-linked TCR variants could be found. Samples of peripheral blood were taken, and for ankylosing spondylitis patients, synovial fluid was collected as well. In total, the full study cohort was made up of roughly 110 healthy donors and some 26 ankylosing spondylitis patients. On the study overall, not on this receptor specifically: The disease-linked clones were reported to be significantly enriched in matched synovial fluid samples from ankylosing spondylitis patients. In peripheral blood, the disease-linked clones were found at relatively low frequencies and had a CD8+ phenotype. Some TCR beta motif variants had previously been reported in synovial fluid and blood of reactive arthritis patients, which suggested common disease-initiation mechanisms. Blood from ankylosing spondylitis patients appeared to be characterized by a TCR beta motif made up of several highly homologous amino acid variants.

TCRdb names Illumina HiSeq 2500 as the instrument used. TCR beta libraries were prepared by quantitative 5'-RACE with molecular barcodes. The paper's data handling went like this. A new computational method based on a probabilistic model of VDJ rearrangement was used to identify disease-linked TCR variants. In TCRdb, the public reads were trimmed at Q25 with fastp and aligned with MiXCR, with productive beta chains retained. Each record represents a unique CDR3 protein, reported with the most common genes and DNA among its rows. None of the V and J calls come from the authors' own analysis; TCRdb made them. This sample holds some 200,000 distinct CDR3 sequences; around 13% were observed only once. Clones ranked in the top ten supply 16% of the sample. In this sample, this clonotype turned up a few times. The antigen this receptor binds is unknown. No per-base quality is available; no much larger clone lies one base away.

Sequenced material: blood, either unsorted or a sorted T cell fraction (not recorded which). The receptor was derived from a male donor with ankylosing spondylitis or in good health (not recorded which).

The DNA sequence is TGCGCCAGCAGCTGGGGGGGTTTCGACGAGCAGTACTTC. It specifies CASSWGGFDEQYF. The rearranged segments are TRBV5-1 and TRBJ2-7; TRBD2 agrees with 7 junctional bases. The CDR3, from cysteine to phenylalanine, totals 13 residues. The DNA shown is the 39-base CDR3, in frame from base 1. Trimmed from V: 3 bases; trimmed from J: 5 bases; junction bases lacking a gene match: 5. The germline V gene yields SGHRS for CDR1 and YFSETQ for CDR2.